This T cell receptor (beta chain) was documented in a study of metastatic and nonmetastatic thyroid tumors. Study information: Blood and tumor or nodule tissue repertoires from malignant and benign thyroid patients were compared. Findings and caveats of the study: Benign nodules were reported to have significantly lower TCR beta diversity than malignant thyroid tumors, in blood and tumor.

This clone has a count of ten or more. Its antigen is as yet unknown. Additional DNA sequences in this sample encode the identical CDR3. All patients were treatment-naive before thyroid surgery. This CDR3 spans 14 amino acids. Between the trimmed V and J ends, which lost 1 base and 6 bases, there was a span of 13 bases. From germline, CDR1 is LGHNT and CDR2 FRNRAP. As processed by the authors: A distant-metastasis classifier for papillary thyroid cancer was built using CDR3 differences across clinicopathological groups. Using MiXCR, TCRdb reanalyzed the PCR reads. The V and J calls here are based on TCRdb, not the publication. The table includes tens of thousands of clones, roughly a fifth detected once.

Sequencing was done on a sample of blood. This TCR derives from a male donor with papillary thyroid cancer or a benign thyroid nodule (not recorded which). Some clones in this sample may be carry-over from other donors' samples. V usage is TRBV12-5 and J usage is TRBJ2-7; D unclear. DNA of the CDR3: TGTGCTAGTGGTTTGGCTCCGACGTTGGGCGAGCAGTACTTC. Residues: CASGLAPTLGEQYF. Complete variable domain (other parts from reference TRBV12-5 and TRBJ2-7): DARVTQTPRHKVTEMGQEVTMRCQPILGHNTVFWYRQTMMQGLELLAYFRNRAPLDDSGMPKDRFSAEMPDATLATLKIQPSEPRDSAVYFCASGLAPTLGEQYFGPGTRLTVT.